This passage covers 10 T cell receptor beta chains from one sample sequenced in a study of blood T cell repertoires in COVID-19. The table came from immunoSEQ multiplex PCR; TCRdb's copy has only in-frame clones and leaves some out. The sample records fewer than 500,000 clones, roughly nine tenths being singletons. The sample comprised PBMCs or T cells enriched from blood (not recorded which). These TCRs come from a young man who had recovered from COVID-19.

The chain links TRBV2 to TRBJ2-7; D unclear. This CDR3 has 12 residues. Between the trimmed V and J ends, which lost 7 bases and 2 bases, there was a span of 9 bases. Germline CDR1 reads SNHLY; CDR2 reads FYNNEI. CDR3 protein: CASKTTTYEQYF. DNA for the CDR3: TGTGCCAGCAAGACAACCACCTACGAGCAGTACTTC.

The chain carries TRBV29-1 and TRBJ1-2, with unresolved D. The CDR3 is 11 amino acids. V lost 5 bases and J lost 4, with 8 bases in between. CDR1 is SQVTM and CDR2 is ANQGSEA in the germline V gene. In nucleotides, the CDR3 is TGCAGCGTTACGAACAGCTATGGCTACACCTTC. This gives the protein CSVTNSYGYTF.

CDR3 sequence reads: CASSLSTVGREAFF. The CDR3 region has the DNA TGTGCCAGCAGCTTGTCTACAGTTGGGCGTGAAGCTTTCTTT. The chain combines TRBV11-2 with TRBJ1-1; D is unresolved. The germline V gene encodes CDR1 SGHAT and CDR2 FQNNGV. The CDR3 sequence is 14 residues long. Trimming removed 3 bases from V and 7 bases from J, with 15 bases in between.

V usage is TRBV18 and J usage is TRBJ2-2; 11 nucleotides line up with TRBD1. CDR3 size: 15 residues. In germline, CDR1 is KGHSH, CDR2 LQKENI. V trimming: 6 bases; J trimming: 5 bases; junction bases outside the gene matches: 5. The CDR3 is CASSDRGRRTGELFF. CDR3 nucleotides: TGTGCCAGCTCGGACAGGGGGCGTAGGACCGGGGAGCTGTTTTTT.

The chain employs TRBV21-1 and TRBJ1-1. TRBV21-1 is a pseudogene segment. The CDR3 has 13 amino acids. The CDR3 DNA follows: TGTGCCAGCAGCAAAAGGAGGGAAACTGAAGCTTTCTTT. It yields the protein CASSKRRETEAFF.

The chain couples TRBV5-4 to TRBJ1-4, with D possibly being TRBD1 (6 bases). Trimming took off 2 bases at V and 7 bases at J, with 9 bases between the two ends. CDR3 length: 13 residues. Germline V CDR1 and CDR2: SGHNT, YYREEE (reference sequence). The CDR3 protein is CASSLQGFEKLFF. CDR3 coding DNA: TGTGCCAGCAGCTTACAGGGATTTGAAAAACTGTTTTTT.

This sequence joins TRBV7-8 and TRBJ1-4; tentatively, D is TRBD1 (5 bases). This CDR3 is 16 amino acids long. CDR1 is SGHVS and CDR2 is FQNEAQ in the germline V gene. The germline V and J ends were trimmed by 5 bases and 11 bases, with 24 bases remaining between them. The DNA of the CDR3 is TGTGCCAGCAGCCCGGGCCGGGGGTCGTCCTTCGGTAAACTGTTTTTT. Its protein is CASSPGRGSSFGKLFF.

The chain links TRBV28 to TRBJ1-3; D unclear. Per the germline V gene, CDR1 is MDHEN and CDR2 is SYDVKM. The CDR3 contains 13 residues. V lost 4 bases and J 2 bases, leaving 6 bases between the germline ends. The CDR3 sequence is CASSSGAGNTIYF. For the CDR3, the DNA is TGTGCCAGCAGTTCCGGAGCTGGAAACACCATATATTTT.

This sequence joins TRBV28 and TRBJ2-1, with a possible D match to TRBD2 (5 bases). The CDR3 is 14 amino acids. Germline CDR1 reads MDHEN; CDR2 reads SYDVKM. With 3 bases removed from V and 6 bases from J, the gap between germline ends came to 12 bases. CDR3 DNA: TGTGCCAGCAGTTTCGGAGGATCCGGCAATGAGCAGTTCTTC. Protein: CASSFGGSGNEQFF. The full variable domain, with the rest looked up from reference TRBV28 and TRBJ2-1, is DVKVTQSSRYLVKRTGEKVFLECVQDMDHENMFWYRQDPGLGLRLIYFSYDVKMKEKGDIPEGYSVSREKKERFSLILESASTNQTSMYLCASSFGGSGNEQFFGPGTRLTVL.

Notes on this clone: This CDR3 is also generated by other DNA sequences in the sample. Here the CDR3 reads CASSPTGDYGYTF. DNA of the CDR3: TGTGCCAGCAGCCCCACGGGGGATTATGGCTACACCTTC. The chain has TRBV12-3 or TRBV12-4 and TRBJ1-2; D is perhaps TRBD1 (5 bases). The V end was cut by 6 bases, the J end by 5 bases, with 13 bases between. The CDR3 covers 13 residues.